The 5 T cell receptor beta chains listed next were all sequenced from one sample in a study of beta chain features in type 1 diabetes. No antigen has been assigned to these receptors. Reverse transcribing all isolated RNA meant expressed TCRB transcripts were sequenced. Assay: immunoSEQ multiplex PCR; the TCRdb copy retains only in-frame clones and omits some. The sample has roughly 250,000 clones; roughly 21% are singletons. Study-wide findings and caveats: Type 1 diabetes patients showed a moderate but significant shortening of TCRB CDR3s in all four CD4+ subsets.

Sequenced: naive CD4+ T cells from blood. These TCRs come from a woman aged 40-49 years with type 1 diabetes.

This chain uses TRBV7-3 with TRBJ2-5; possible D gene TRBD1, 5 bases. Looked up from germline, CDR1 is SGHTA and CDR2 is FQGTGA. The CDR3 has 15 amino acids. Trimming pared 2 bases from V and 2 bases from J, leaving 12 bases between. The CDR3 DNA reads TGTGCCAGCAGCTTAGGGGCAGCCTATCAAGAGACCCAGTACTTC. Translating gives CASSLGAAYQETQYF. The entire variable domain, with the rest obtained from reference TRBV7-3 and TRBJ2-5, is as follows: GAGVSQTPSNKVTEKGKYVELRCDPISGHTALYWYRQSLGQGPEFLIYFQGTGAADDSGLPNDRFFAVRPEGSVSTLKIQRTERGDSAVYLCASSLGAAYQETQYFGPGTRLLVL.

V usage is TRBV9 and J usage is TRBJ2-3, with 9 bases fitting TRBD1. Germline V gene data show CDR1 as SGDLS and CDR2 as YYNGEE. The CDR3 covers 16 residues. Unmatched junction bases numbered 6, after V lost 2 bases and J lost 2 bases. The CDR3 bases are TGTGCCAGCAGCGTGGGGACAGGGTTTCTCACAGATACGCAGTATTTT. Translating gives CASSVGTGFLTDTQYF.

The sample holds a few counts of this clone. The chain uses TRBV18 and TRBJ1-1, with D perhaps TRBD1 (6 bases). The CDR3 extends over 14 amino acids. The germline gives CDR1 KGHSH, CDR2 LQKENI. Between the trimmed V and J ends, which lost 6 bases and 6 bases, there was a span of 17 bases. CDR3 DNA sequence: TGTGCCAGCTCTACCAGGGGATTCTTCGCTGAAGCTTTCTTT. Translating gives CASSTRGFFAEAFF.

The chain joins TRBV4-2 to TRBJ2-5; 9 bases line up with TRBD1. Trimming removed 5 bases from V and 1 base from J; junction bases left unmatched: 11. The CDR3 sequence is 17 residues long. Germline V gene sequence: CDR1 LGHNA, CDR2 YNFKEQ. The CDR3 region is CASSVGGTGTVQETQYF. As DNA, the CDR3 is TGTGCCAGCAGCGTAGGGGGGACAGGGACGGTCCAAGAGACCCAGTACTTC.

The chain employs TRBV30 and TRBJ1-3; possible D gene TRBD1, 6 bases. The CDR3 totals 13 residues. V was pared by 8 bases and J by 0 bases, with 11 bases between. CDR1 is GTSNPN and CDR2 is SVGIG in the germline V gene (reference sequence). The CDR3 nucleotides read TGTGCCCACTCGACAGGCTCTGGAAACACCATATATTTT. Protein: CAHSTGSGNTIYF.